This entry lists 6 T cell receptor beta chains sequenced from one sample in a study of blood T cell repertoires in COVID-19. Libraries were prepared by immunoSEQ multiplex PCR; TCRdb keeps only in-frame clonotypes and omits some of them. The table shows fewer than 250,000 clones, with approximately 80% occurring only once. Sequencing used peripheral blood. These receptors came from a human donor in a cohort sampled during active COVID-19.

The J gene is TRBJ1-4, the V gene TRBV21-1; the table assigns TRBD1, which was not confirmed against the DNA. TRBV21-1 counts as a pseudogene. This CDR3 spans 15 amino acids. The CDR3 bases are TGTGCCAGCAGCAAAGTTTCCGGGACAGCAGAAAAACTGTTTTTT. Its translation is CASSKVSGTAEKLFF.

The J gene is TRBJ2-2, the V gene TRBV19; 10 nucleotides agree with TRBD1. The CDR3 spans 17 residues. With 1 base clipped from V and 3 bases from J, the junction kept 5 bases outside the gene matches. Germline CDR1 is LNHDA and CDR2 is SQIVND (reference sequence). The CDR3 sequence: CASSIAVGTGDTGELFF. The DNA for the CDR3 is TGTGCCAGTAGTATAGCGGTCGGGACAGGGGACACCGGGGAGCTGTTTTTT.

The V gene is TRBV10-3, the J gene TRBJ1-5; 8 bases fit TRBD1. Germline assignment: CDR1 ENHRY and CDR2 SYGVKD. V lost 4 bases and J lost 4; bases outside the gene matches: 3. The CDR3 is 14 residues long. The CDR3 sequence is CAISGTGLNQPQHF. In DNA, the CDR3 is TGTGCCATCAGTGGGACAGGGCTTAATCAGCCCCAGCATTTT.

As DNA, the CDR3 is TGTGCCAGCAGCTGGACACCAAAAGGTGGCTACACCTTC. Translating it yields CASSWTPKGGYTF. The chain links TRBV7-8 to TRBJ1-2; perhaps TRBD1 as D (5 bases). Germline V gene lookup returns CDR1 SGHVS and CDR2 FQNEAQ. Trimming cost V 4 bases and J 7 bases, with 13 bases left between them. The CDR3 totals 13 residues.

The chain joins TRBV4-1 to TRBJ2-3; 9 bases are a match to TRBD1. The V segment lost 4 bases and the J segment 5 bases; nucleotides outside the gene matches: 10. This CDR3 has 16 residues. Germline loops: CDR1 MGHRA, CDR2 YSYEKL. The CDR3: CASSPTPGQGGDTQYF. The CDR3 DNA reads TGCGCCAGCAGCCCCACGCCGGGACAGGGCGGAGATACGCAGTATTTT.

This chain links TRBV18 with TRBJ1-1; D ambiguous. Germline-derived CDR1 and CDR2 are KGHSH and LQKENI. The V gene lost 2 bases and the J gene lost 6 bases, with 22 bases spanning the gap. The CDR3 has 17 residues. The CDR3 nucleotides read TGTGCCAGCTCACCAGGGCCGGGAACAGCGTTATTGTCTGAAGCTTTCTTT. Protein: CASSPGPGTALLSEAFF.